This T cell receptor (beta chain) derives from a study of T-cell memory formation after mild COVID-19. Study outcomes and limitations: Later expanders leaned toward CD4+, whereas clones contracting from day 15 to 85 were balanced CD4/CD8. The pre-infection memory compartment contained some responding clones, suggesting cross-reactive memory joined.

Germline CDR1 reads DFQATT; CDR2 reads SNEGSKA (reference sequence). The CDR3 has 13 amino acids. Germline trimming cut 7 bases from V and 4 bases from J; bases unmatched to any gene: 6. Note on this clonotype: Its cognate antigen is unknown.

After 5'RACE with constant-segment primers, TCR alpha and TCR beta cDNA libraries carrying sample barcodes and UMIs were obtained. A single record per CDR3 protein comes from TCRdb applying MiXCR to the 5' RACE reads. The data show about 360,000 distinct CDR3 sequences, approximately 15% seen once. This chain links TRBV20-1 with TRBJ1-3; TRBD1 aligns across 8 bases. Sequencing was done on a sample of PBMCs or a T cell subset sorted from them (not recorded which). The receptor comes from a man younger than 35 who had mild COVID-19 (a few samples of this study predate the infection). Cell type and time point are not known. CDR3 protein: CSVKGQAGNTIYF. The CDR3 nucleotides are TGCAGTGTGAAGGGACAGGCAGGAAACACCATATATTTT.